Listed below are T cell receptor beta chains from one sample, sequenced in a study of neoadjuvant nivolumab and ipilimumab in lung cancer. Assay used: immunoSEQ multiplex PCR; TCRdb lists only in-frame clones, some missing. The top ten clones hold 6% to 7% of a sample with approximately 26,000 clones, 80% of them seen once. The material was peripheral blood, obtained before neoadjuvant nivolumab, alone or with ipilimumab. The origin of the receptors is an adult with non-small cell lung cancer. Each CDR3 is given with its conserved first and last residue. The D gene is left open where the match is weak. Clone size, where shown, is once, few, many, or a class for clones that have expanded.

V gene	J gene	clone size	D gene	CDR3 protein	CDR3 DNA
TRBV2	TRBJ1-2	NA	TRBD1	CASTGGDRGAGYTF	TGTGCCAGCACGGGAGGGGACAGGGGGGCTGGCTACACCTTC
TRBV11-2	TRBJ2-7	few	TRBD1	CASSPLDRAYEQYF	TGTGCCAGCAGCCCTCTTGACAGGGCCTACGAGCAGTACTTC
TRBV12-5	TRBJ2-5	NA	NA	CASAAPGPLEETQYF	TGTGCTAGTGCCGCCCCGGGACCCCTTGAGGAGACCCAGTACTTC
TRBV10-3	TRBJ2-7	NA	NA	CAISESGDEQYF	TGTGCCATCAGTGAGTCGGGGGACGAGCAGTACTTC
TRBV29-1	TRBJ1-6	NA	TRBD1	CSETQLGTGEGIPLHF	TGCAGCGAAACCCAACTGGGGACAGGGGAGGGTATTCCCCTCCACTTT
TRBV5-6	TRBJ2-2	NA	TRBD2	CASSRGGVTGELFF	TGTGCCAGCAGCCGGGGAGGGGTCACCGGGGAGCTGTTTTTT
TRBV10-3	TRBJ2-5	once	NA	CAISELGLASETQYF	TGTGCCATCAGTGAGTTAGGGCTAGCGTCGGAGACCCAGTACTTC
TRBV2	TRBJ2-5	NA	TRBD1	CASNAGTVEETQYF	TGTGCCAGCAACGCCGGGACAGTAGAAGAGACCCAGTACTTC
TRBV19	TRBJ2-2	NA	NA	CASSRTSNTGELFF	TGTGCCAGTAGTAGGACTTCGAACACCGGGGAGCTGTTTTTT
TRBV7-9	TRBJ1-5	NA	NA	CASSLGDRDGGSQHF	TGTGCCAGCAGCTTAGGAGACCGGGACGGGGGAAGCCAGCATTTT
TRBV6-1	TRBJ1-1	few	NA	CASSEWTPAEAFF	TGTGCCAGCAGTGAATGGACCCCTGCTGAAGCTTTCTTT
TRBV10-2	TRBJ2-2	NA	NA	CASSSTLEAHPPLFF	TGCGCCAGCAGTTCGACCCTAGAGGCCCATCCACCCCTGTTTTTT
TRBV2	TRBJ2-1	once	TRBD2	CASRGAGGFYNEQFF	TGTGCCAGCAGAGGAGCGGGGGGATTCTACAATGAGCAGTTCTTC
TRBV5-1	TRBJ2-7	NA	NA	CASSLYGNAGYEQYF	TGCGCCAGCAGCTTGTACGGGAACGCTGGCTACGAGCAGTACTTC
TRBV11-2	TRBJ2-7	once	NA	CASSPRQFRSSYEQYF	TGTGCCAGCAGCCCTAGACAGTTCCGATCATCCTACGAGCAGTACTTC
TRBV29-1	TRBJ2-2	few	TRBD1	CSAKYRTGVTGELFF	TGCAGCGCTAAATACCGGACAGGGGTTACCGGGGAGCTGTTTTTT
TRBV2	TRBJ1-5	NA	NA	CASSSPQGLQPQHF	TGTGCCAGCAGCTCCCCCCAGGGGCTTCAGCCCCAGCATTTT
TRBV15	TRBJ1-2	few	NA	CATSRDGVGYTF	TGTGCCACCAGCAGAGACGGGGTTGGCTACACCTTC
TRBV28	TRBJ1-4	NA	TRBD1	CASTGGAAEKLFF	TGTGCCAGCACAGGGGGCGCAGCTGAAAAACTGTTTTTT
TRBV5-4	TRBJ2-1	NA	TRBD1	CASSLGSRDRRYNEQFF	TGTGCCAGCAGCTTGGGGAGTCGGGACAGACGTTACAATGAGCAGTTCTTC
TRBV2	TRBJ1-2	NA	NA	CASSPGLPGYGYTF	TGTGCCAGCAGCCCTGGACTGCCAGGCTATGGCTACACCTTC
TRBV15	TRBJ2-1	NA	NA	CATSDGDRVNEQFF	TGTGCCACCAGCGACGGTGATAGGGTCAATGAGCAGTTCTTC
TRBV20-1	TRBJ2-1	NA	NA	CSAIKEDEQFF	TGCAGTGCCATCAAGGAGGATGAGCAGTTCTTC
TRBV18	TRBJ2-5	NA	NA	CASSPRRQGQETQYF	TGTGCCAGCTCACCACGACGGCAGGGGCAAGAGACCCAGTACTTC
TRBV14	TRBJ2-1	NA	NA	CASSAYNEQFF	TGTGCCAGCAGCGCATACAATGAGCAGTTCTTC
TRBV9	TRBJ1-1	NA	NA	CASSRGLREAEAFF	TGTGCCAGCAGCCGGGGGCTCCGTGAGGCTGAAGCTTTCTTT
TRBV11-2	TRBJ1-6	NA	TRBD1	CASSPGQGASPLHF	TGTGCCAGCAGCCCAGGACAGGGTGCTTCACCCCTCCACTTT
TRBV29-1	TRBJ1-1	NA	NA	CSVVVNTEAFF	TGCAGCGTTGTAGTGAACACTGAAGCTTTCTTT
TRBV7-2	TRBJ1-6	NA	NA	CASSLVPRAPLHF	TGTGCCAGCAGCTTAGTTCCCAGGGCACCCCTCCACTTT
TRBV5-1	TRBJ2-7	NA	TRBD2	CASSLAVGLAGVYEQYF	TGCGCCAGCAGCTTGGCCGTTGGGCTAGCGGGGGTCTACGAGCAGTACTTC
TRBV4-3	TRBJ1-2	NA	TRBD1	CASSQEWGDRGLFRGYTF	TGCGCCAGCAGCCAAGAGTGGGGGGACAGGGGGCTGTTTCGTGGCTACACCTTC
TRBV2	TRBJ2-1	once	TRBD1	CASSVQGDEQFF	TGTGCCAGCAGTGTCCAGGGGGATGAGCAGTTCTTC
TRBV5-1	TRBJ1-3	NA	TRBD1	CASSQGAGGNTIYF	TGCGCCAGCAGCCAGGGGGCCGGGGGAAACACCATATATTTT
TRBV19	TRBJ1-4	NA	TRBD1	CASSTGTGGEKLFF	TGTGCCAGTAGTACCGGGACAGGAGGTGAAAAACTGTTTTTT
TRBV29-1	TRBJ2-7	NA	TRBD1	CSVSGTGAYEQYF	TGCAGCGTTTCCGGGACAGGGGCTTACGAGCAGTACTTC
TRBV7-2	TRBJ2-7	NA	NA	CASSRGGVWGSYEQYF	TGTGCCAGCAGCCGAGGAGGGGTTTGGGGCTCCTACGAGCAGTACTTC
TRBV2	TRBJ2-1	NA	NA	CASSYGQTGEQFF	TGTGCCAGCAGTTACGGACAGACCGGGGAGCAGTTCTTC
TRBV29-1	TRBJ2-7	few	TRBD1	CSVEESGTGSYEQYF	TGCAGCGTTGAAGAGTCCGGGACAGGGTCCTACGAGCAGTACTTC
TRBV18	TRBJ1-1	once	NA	CASSPLDLMNTEAFF	TGTGCCAGCTCACCTCTCGACCTGATGAACACTGAAGCTTTCTTT
TRBV7-8	TRBJ1-1	NA	TRBD1	CASSLGQGGAFF	TGTGCCAGCAGCTTAGGACAGGGAGGAGCTTTCTTT
TRBV7-6	TRBJ2-3	few	NA	CASSLQGGTVTDTQYF	TGTGCCAGCAGCTTGCAAGGGGGGACTGTAACAGATACGCAGTATTTT
TRBV5-1	TRBJ2-2	NA	TRBD2	CASSLEQAGGPDTGELFF	TGCGCCAGCAGCTTGGAACAAGCGGGGGGGCCGGACACCGGGGAGCTGTTTTTT
TRBV6-5	TRBJ2-4	NA	NA	CASSPRGEENIQYF	TGTGCCAGCAGCCCTCGGGGAGAGGAAAACATTCAGTACTTC
TRBV5-6	TRBJ1-6	once	TRBD1	CASSLDRGASPLHF	TGTGCCAGCAGCTTGGACAGGGGTGCTTCACCCCTCCACTTT
TRBV5-6	TRBJ2-3	NA	NA	CASSLAGADTQYF	TGTGCCAGCAGCTTGGCAGGGGCAGATACGCAGTATTTT
TRBV27	TRBJ2-6	NA	TRBD1	CASSLRTGGNGANVLTF	TGTGCCAGCAGTCTCCGGACAGGGGGGAACGGGGCCAACGTCCTGACTTTC
TRBV18	TRBJ1-1	NA	NA	CASSPLQVDTEAFF	TGTGCCAGCTCACCCCTCCAGGTAGACACTGAAGCTTTCTTT
TRBV5-1	TRBJ1-6	NA	NA	CASSFGDGGSPLHF	TGCGCCAGCAGCTTCGGAGACGGGGGTTCACCCCTCCACTTT
TRBV25-1	TRBJ1-1	NA	NA	CASSKDLGNTEAFF	TGTGCCAGCAGTAAGGATCTAGGGAACACTGAAGCTTTCTTT
TRBV5-1	TRBJ2-2	NA	TRBD1	CASSMTGALTGELFF	TGCGCCAGCAGCATGACAGGGGCTCTTACCGGGGAGCTGTTTTTT
TRBV6-5	TRBJ2-2	NA	NA	CASSYSWGEVSGELFF	TGTGCCAGCAGTTACTCTTGGGGGGAGGTCTCCGGGGAGCTGTTTTTT
TRBV6-5	TRBJ1-6	NA	TRBD1	CASSSRDRVSPLHF	TGTGCCAGCAGTTCCCGGGACAGGGTTTCACCCCTCCACTTT